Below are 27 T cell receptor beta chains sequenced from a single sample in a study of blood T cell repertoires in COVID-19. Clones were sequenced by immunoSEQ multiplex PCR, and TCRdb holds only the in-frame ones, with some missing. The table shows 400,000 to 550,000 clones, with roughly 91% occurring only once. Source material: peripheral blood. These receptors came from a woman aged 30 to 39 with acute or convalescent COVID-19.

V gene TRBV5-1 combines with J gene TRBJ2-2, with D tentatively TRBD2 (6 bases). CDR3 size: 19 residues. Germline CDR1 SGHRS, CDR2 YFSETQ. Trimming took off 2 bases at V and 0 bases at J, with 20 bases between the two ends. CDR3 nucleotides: TGCGCCAGCAGCTTTTTTGGGGACTTGAGCACAGCGAACACCGGGGAGCTGTTTTTT. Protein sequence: CASSFFGDLSTANTGELFF.

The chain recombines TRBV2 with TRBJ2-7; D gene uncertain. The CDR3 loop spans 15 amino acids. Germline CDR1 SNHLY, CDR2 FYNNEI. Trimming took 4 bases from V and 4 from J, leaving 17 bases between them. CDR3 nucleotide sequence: TGTGCCAGCAGTGCCGACTCGGCTCGGGTTTACGAGCAGTACTTC. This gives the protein CASSADSARVYEQYF.

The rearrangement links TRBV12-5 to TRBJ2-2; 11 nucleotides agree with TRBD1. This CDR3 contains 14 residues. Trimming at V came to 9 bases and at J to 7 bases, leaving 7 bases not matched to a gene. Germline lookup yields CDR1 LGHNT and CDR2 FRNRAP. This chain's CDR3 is CASRTGGANGELFF. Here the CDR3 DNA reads TGTGCTAGCCGGACAGGGGGCGCAAACGGGGAGCTGTTTTTT.

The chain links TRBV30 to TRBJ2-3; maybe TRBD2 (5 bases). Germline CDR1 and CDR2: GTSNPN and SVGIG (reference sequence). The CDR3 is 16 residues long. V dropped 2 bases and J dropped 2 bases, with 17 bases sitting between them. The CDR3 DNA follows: TGTGCCTGGAGTTGGAGGATGAAGCGGTCCACAGATACGCAGTATTTT. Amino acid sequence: CAWSWRMKRSTDTQYF.

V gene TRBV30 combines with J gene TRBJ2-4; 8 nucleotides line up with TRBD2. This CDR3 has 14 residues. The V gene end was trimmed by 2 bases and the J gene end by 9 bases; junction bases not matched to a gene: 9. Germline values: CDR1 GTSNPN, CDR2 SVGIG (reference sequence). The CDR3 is CAWSPRRGAVIQYF. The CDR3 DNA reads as TGTGCCTGGAGTCCACGGCGGGGGGCCGTCATTCAGTACTTC.

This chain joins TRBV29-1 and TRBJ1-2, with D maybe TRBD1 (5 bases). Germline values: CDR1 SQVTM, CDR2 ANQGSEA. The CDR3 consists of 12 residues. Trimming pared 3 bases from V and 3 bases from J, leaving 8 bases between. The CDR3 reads CSVDRADYGYTF. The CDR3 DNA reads TGCAGCGTTGACAGGGCGGACTATGGCTACACCTTC.

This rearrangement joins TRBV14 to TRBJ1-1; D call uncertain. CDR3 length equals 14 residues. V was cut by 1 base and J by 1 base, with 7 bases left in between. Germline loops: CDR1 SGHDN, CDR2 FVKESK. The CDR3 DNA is TGTGCCAGCAGCCAAGTTGTCTCGAACACTGAAGCTTTCTTT. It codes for CASSQVVSNTEAFF.

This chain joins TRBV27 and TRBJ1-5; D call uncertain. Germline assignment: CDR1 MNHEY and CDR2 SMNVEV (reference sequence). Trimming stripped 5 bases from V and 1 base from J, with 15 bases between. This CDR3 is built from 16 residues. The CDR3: CASSREYGYSNQPQHF. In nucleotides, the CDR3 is TGTGCCAGCAGTAGGGAGTATGGCTACAGCAATCAGCCCCAGCATTTT.

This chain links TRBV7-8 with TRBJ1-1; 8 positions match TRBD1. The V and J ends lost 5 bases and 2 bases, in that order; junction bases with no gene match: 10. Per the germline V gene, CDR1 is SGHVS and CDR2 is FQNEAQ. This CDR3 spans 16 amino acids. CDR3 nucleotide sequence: TGTGCCAGCAGCGACACCGGGACAGGCGATAACACTGAAGCTTTCTTT. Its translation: CASSDTGTGDNTEAFF.

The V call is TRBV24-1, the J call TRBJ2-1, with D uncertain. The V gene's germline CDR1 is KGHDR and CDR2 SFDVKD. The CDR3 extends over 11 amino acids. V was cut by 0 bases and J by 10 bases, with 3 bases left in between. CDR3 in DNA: TGTGCCACCAGTGATTTGGGCGAGCAGTTCTTC. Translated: CATSDLGEQFF.

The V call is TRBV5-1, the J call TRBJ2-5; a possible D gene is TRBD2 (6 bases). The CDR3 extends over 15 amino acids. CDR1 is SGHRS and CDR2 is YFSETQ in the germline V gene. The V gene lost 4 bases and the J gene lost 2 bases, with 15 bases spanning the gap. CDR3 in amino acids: CASSEPSGGQETQYF. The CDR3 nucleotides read TGCGCCAGCAGCGAACCCTCCGGGGGTCAAGAGACCCAGTACTTC.

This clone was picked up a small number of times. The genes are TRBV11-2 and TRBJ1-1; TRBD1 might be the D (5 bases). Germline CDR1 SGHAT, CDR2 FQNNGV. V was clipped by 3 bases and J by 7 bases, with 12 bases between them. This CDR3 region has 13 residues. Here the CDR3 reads CASSFMPQGEAFF. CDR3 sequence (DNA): TGTGCCAGCAGCTTTATGCCGCAGGGTGAAGCTTTCTTT.

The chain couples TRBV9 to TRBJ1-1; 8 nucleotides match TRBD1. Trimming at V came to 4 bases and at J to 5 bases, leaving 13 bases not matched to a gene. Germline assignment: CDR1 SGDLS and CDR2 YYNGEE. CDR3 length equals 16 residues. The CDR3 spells CASSPKGRQGRTEAFF. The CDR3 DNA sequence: TGTGCCAGCAGCCCTAAAGGGCGACAGGGGCGGACTGAAGCTTTCTTT. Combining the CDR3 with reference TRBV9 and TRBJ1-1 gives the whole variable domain DSGVTQTPKHLITATGQRVTLRCSPRSGDLSVYWYQQSLDQGLQFLIQYYNGEERAKGNILERFSAQQFPDLHSELNLSSLELGDSALYFCASSPKGRQGRTEAFFGQGTRLTVV.

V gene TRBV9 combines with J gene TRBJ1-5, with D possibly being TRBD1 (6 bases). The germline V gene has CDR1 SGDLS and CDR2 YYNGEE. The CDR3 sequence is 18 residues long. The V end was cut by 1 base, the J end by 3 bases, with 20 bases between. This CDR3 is CASSVRGRVGIPNQPQHF. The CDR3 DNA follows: TGTGCCAGCAGCGTAAGGGGGAGGGTTGGGATTCCCAATCAGCCCCAGCATTTT.

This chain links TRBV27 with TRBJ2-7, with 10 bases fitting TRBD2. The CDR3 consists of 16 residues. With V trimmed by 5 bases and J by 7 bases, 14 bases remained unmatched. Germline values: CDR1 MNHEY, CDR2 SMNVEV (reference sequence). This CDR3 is CASSPSRSGGPEEQYF. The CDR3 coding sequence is TGTGCCAGCAGTCCGTCACGTAGCGGGGGGCCGGAGGAGCAGTACTTC.

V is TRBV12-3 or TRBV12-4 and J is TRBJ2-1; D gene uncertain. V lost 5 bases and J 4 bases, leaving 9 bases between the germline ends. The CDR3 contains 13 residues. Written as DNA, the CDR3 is TGTGCCAGCAGTCCCCTAGTTTACAATGAGCAGTTCTTC. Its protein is CASSPLVYNEQFF.

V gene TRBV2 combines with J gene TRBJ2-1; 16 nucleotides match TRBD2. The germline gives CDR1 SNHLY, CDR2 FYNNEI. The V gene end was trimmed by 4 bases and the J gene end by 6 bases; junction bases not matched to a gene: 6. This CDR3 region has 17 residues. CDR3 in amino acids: CASSGPGLAGGRNEQFF. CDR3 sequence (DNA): TGTGCCAGCAGTGGGCCGGGACTAGCGGGGGGGCGCAATGAGCAGTTCTTC.

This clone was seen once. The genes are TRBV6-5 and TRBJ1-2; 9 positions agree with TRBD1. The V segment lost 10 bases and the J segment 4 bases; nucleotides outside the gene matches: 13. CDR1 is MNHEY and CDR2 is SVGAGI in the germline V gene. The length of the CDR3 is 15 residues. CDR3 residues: CATGTSTGGVYGYTF. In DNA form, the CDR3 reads TGTGCCACCGGAACGTCGACAGGGGGAGTCTATGGCTACACCTTC.

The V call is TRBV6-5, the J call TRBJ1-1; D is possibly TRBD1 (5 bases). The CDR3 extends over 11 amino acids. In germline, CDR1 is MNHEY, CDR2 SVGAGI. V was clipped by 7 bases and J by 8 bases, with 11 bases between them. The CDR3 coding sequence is TGTGCCAGCAACACAGGTTCCGAAGCTTTCTTT. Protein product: CASNTGSEAFF.

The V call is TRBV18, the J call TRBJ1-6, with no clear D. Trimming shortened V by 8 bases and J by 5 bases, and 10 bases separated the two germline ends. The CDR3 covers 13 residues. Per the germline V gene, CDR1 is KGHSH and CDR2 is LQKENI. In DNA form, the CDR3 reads TGTGCCAGCCGAACGGTGAATAATTCACCCCTCCACTTT. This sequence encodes CASRTVNNSPLHF.

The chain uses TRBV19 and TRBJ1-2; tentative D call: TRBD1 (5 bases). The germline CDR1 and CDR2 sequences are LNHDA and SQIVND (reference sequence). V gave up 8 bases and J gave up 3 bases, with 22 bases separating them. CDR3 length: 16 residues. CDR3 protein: CASREVWGLLDYGYTF. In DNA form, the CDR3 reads TGTGCCAGTCGGGAGGTATGGGGACTACTAGACTATGGCTACACCTTC.

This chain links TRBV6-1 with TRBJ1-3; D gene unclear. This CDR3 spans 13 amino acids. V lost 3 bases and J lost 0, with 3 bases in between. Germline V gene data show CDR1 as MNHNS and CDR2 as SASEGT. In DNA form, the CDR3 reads TGTGCCAGCAGTGATAGCTCTGGAAACACCATATATTTT. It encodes CASSDSSGNTIYF.

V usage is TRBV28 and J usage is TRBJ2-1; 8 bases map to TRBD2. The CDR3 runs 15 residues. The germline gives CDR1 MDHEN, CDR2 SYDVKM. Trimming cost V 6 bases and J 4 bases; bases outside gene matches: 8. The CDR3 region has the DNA TGTGCCAGCAGCCCTACGGGGGGGGCATACAATGAGCAGTTCTTC. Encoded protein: CASSPTGGAYNEQFF. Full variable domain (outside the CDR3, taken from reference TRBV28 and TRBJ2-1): DVKVTQSSRYLVKRTGEKVFLECVQDMDHENMFWYRQDPGLGLRLIYFSYDVKMKEKGDIPEGYSVSREKKERFSLILESASTNQTSMYLCASSPTGGAYNEQFFGPGTRLTVL.

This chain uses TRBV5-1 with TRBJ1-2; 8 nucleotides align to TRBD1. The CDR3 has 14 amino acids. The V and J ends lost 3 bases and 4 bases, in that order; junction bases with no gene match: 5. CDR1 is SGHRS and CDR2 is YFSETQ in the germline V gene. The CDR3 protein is CASSSGGSSYGYTF. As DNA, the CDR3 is TGCGCCAGCAGCTCAGGGGGCTCGAGCTATGGCTACACCTTC.

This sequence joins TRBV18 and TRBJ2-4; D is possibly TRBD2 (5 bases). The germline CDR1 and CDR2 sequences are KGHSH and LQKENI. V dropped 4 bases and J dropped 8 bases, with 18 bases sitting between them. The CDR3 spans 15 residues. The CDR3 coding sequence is TGTGCCAGCTCACGCTCGGTCGCGGGTAAGGACATTCAGTACTTC. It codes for CASSRSVAGKDIQYF.

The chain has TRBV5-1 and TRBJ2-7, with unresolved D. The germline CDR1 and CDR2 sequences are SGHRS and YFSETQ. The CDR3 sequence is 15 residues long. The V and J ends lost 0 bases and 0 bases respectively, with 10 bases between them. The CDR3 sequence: CASSLGPGSSYEQYF. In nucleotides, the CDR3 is TGCGCCAGCAGCTTGGGACCAGGAAGCTCCTACGAGCAGTACTTC. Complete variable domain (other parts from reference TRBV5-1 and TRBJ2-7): KAGVTQTPRYLIKTRGQQVTLSCSPISGHRSVSWYQQTPGQGLQFLFEYFSETQRNKGNFPGRFSGRQFSNSRSEMNVSTLELGDSALYLCASSLGPGSSYEQYFGPGTRLTVT.

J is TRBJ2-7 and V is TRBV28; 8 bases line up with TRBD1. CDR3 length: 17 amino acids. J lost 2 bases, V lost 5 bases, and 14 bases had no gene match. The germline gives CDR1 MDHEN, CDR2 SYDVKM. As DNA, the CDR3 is TGTGCCAGCAGTCCTATTACCGGGGACAGGTTCACCTACGAGCAGTACTTC. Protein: CASSPITGDRFTYEQYF. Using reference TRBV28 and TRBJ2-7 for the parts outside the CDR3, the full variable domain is DVKVTQSSRYLVKRTGEKVFLECVQDMDHENMFWYRQDPGLGLRLIYFSYDVKMKEKGDIPEGYSVSREKKERFSLILESASTNQTSMYLCASSPITGDRFTYEQYFGPGTRLTVT.